This is a list of T cell receptor beta chains from one sample in a study of cytomegalovirus exposure and HLA in healthy donors. Here immunoSEQ multiplex PCR was the method, and the copy in TCRdb shows in-frame clones only, minus some. The profile shows 35,000 to 45,000 clones, 50% of them singletons. Sequencing was performed on PBMCs. The receptors come from a human donor in good health. Each CDR3 is given without its conserved first and last residue. Fields, in order: J gene, V gene, D gene, CDR3 protein. The D gene is left open where the match is weak.

J gene: TRBJ1-3
V gene: TRBV6-1
D gene: NA
CDR3 protein: ASSELRDIWDSGNTIY

J gene: TRBJ1-5
V gene: TRBV9
D gene: NA
CDR3 protein: ASSGGFGQPQH

J gene: TRBJ2-7
V gene: TRBV7-2
D gene: TRBD1
CDR3 protein: ASSWDRGQEQY

J gene: TRBJ1-2
V gene: TRBV27
D gene: NA
CDR3 protein: ASSFTGGRYGYT

J gene: TRBJ2-7
V gene: TRBV7-8
D gene: TRBD2
CDR3 protein: ASSPPVGSGVSHEQY

J gene: TRBJ2-1
V gene: TRBV5-1
D gene: NA
CDR3 protein: ASSLVMVAGNEQF

J gene: TRBJ1-3
V gene: TRBV5-1
D gene: TRBD1
CDR3 protein: ASTNDRAGNTIY

J gene: TRBJ2-3
V gene: TRBV27
D gene: TRBD2
CDR3 protein: ASSFLAGGPLY

J gene: TRBJ1-3
V gene: TRBV14
D gene: NA
CDR3 protein: ASSQLTHSSGNTIY

J gene: TRBJ2-1
V gene: TRBV11-2
D gene: TRBD2
CDR3 protein: ASSLDQLAGNEQF

J gene: TRBJ1-3
V gene: TRBV29-1
D gene: NA
CDR3 protein: SVDSSGNTIY

J gene: TRBJ2-7
V gene: TRBV5-1
D gene: NA
CDR3 protein: ASSFSDATADEQY

J gene: TRBJ2-7
V gene: TRBV7-9
D gene: TRBD2
CDR3 protein: ASSVRTSSYEQY

J gene: TRBJ2-7
V gene: TRBV19
D gene: NA
CDR3 protein: ASSIGRGGWRTGEQY

J gene: TRBJ2-3
V gene: TRBV5-1
D gene: TRBD2
CDR3 protein: ASSFLAGGKTDTQY

J gene: TRBJ1-1
V gene: TRBV7-6
D gene: NA
CDR3 protein: ASSPRVFLNTEAF

J gene: TRBJ2-5
V gene: TRBV4-3
D gene: TRBD2
CDR3 protein: ASSQDRGGQETQY

J gene: TRBJ1-2
V gene: TRBV7-9
D gene: NA
CDR3 protein: ASSLEGGRWGYT

J gene: TRBJ2-3
V gene: TRBV11-3
D gene: TRBD2
CDR3 protein: ASSLDSAFLAGSDTQY

J gene: TRBJ1-1
V gene: TRBV5-6
D gene: TRBD1
CDR3 protein: ASRDRGSYEAF

J gene: TRBJ1-1
V gene: TRBV28
D gene: NA
CDR3 protein: ASSPYRTLNTEAF

J gene: TRBJ1-2
V gene: TRBV7-9
D gene: TRBD1
CDR3 protein: ASSTRTGLYT

J gene: TRBJ1-5
V gene: TRBV5-6
D gene: TRBD1
CDR3 protein: ASSLGTGPTHQPQH

J gene: TRBJ2-5
V gene: TRBV6-6
D gene: NA
CDR3 protein: ASGSGETQY

J gene: TRBJ2-7
V gene: TRBV4-3
D gene: NA
CDR3 protein: ASSQDVQTGDYEQY

J gene: TRBJ1-1
V gene: TRBV10-3
D gene: NA
CDR3 protein: AIIKQEGAEAF

J gene: TRBJ2-1
V gene: TRBV6-6
D gene: NA
CDR3 protein: ASVRDSSYNEQF

J gene: TRBJ1-5
V gene: TRBV2
D gene: TRBD1
CDR3 protein: ASSAGRGIFQPQH

J gene: TRBJ1-2
V gene: TRBV6-5
D gene: NA
CDR3 protein: ASRASGGYGYT

J gene: TRBJ2-1
V gene: TRBV5-3
D gene: TRBD2
CDR3 protein: ARSLNGGTLAGGPNEQF

J gene: TRBJ1-1
V gene: TRBV4-2
D gene: NA
CDR3 protein: ASSQEPGWNTEAF

J gene: TRBJ2-3
V gene: TRBV4-3
D gene: NA
CDR3 protein: ASSLHEGRGADTQY

J gene: TRBJ2-3
V gene: TRBV5-4
D gene: TRBD1
CDR3 protein: ASSPGTAPFTDTQY

J gene: TRBJ2-5
V gene: TRBV5-1
D gene: TRBD2
CDR3 protein: ASRWTSGQETQY

J gene: TRBJ2-2
V gene: TRBV14
D gene: NA
CDR3 protein: ASSQWGPGTGELF

J gene: TRBJ1-5
V gene: TRBV7-2
D gene: NA
CDR3 protein: ASSANTGQPQH

J gene: TRBJ2-7
V gene: TRBV5-5
D gene: NA
CDR3 protein: ASSFERYEQY

J gene: TRBJ2-7
V gene: TRBV6-5
D gene: NA
CDR3 protein: ASSYDSFSYEQY

J gene: TRBJ1-5
V gene: TRBV19
D gene: TRBD1
CDR3 protein: ASRVGQNSNQPQH

J gene: TRBJ1-1
V gene: TRBV13
D gene: NA
CDR3 protein: ASSLLGVGVAGYTEAF

J gene: TRBJ1-4
V gene: TRBV29-1
D gene: TRBD1
CDR3 protein: SVYYRGAEKLF

J gene: TRBJ2-1
V gene: TRBV9
D gene: NA
CDR3 protein: ASSLGAGYNEQF

J gene: TRBJ2-5
V gene: TRBV2
D gene: NA
CDR3 protein: ASRSGETQY

J gene: TRBJ1-6
V gene: TRBV28
D gene: NA
CDR3 protein: ASSPDRNSPLH

J gene: TRBJ1-3
V gene: TRBV20-1
D gene: NA
CDR3 protein: SATRGNTIY

J gene: TRBJ1-6
V gene: TRBV5-1
D gene: TRBD1
CDR3 protein: ASSRTGTVRGDNSPLH

J gene: TRBJ2-7
V gene: TRBV5-1
D gene: TRBD2
CDR3 protein: ASSPGTSGRIIYEQY

J gene: TRBJ2-5
V gene: TRBV11-3
D gene: TRBD2
CDR3 protein: ASSSGEETQY

J gene: TRBJ2-3
V gene: TRBV7-9
D gene: TRBD2
CDR3 protein: ASSLAPLAGGDTQY

J gene: TRBJ2-1
V gene: TRBV15
D gene: NA
CDR3 protein: ATSRNREYNEQF

J gene: TRBJ1-2
V gene: TRBV7-8
D gene: NA
CDR3 protein: ASSLTRDTYGYT

J gene: TRBJ1-2
V gene: TRBV5-1
D gene: NA
CDR3 protein: ASSLAPQYYGYT